Below are 30 T cell receptor beta chains sequenced from a single sample in a study of T cell clones after liver transplantation. Clones were sequenced by immunoSEQ multiplex PCR, and TCRdb holds only the in-frame ones, with some missing. The sample lists 60,000 or so clones; 65% to 75% were seen once. The specimen comprised CD4+ T cells from blood, sampled before liver transplant. These receptors were collected from a human donor who received a liver transplant.

This chain joins TRBV6-6 and TRBJ1-4, with D maybe TRBD1 (5 bases). V was cut by 0 bases and J by 8 bases, with 16 bases left in between. The germline CDR1 and CDR2 sequences are MNHNY and SVGAGI (reference sequence). The CDR3 runs 16 residues. CDR3 DNA: TGTGCCAGCAGTTACTCGGGAGGGGAAAGGAAAGAAAAACTGTTTTTT. Amino acids: CASSYSGGERKEKLFF.

The chain links TRBV19 to TRBJ1-1, with 12 bases that match TRBD1. V lost 4 bases, J lost 6 bases, and 6 bases stayed unmatched. This CDR3 is 15 amino acids long. The V gene's germline CDR1 is LNHDA and CDR2 SQIVND (reference sequence). The CDR3 bases are TGTGCCAGTAGTACGGGACAGGGGGCAAATTCTGAAGCTTTCTTT. As protein: CASSTGQGANSEAFF.

The J gene is TRBJ2-7, the V gene TRBV6-5; D is possibly TRBD1 (6 bases). CDR1 and CDR2 from the germline V gene are MNHEY and SVGAGI. V was clipped by 7 bases and J by 6 bases, with 19 bases between them. The CDR3 contains 14 residues. This CDR3 is CASNRGTIEGEQYF. The CDR3 DNA sequence: TGTGCCAGCAACAGAGGGACAATCGAGGGCGAGCAGTACTTC.

CDR3 in DNA: TGTGCCAGGGATGGGGGGGCCCCCTACGAGCAGTACTTC. Its protein product is CARDGGAPYEQYF. The rearrangement joins TRBV28 to TRBJ2-7, with a weak D call TRBD2 (7 bases). The CDR3 runs 13 residues. Germline CDR1 and CDR2: MDHEN and SYDVKM. V lost 9 bases and J 2 bases, leaving 14 bases between the germline ends.

In this sample, this clone turned up a few times. This sequence joins TRBV10-3 and TRBJ2-3; D might be TRBD1 (6 bases). This CDR3 is 15 amino acids long. Germline loops: CDR1 ENHRY, CDR2 SYGVKD. V was shortened by 2 bases and J by 5 bases, with 14 bases between the two germline ends. This CDR3 reads CAISEGLGGEDTQYF. The DNA of the CDR3 is TGTGCCATCAGTGAGGGATTAGGGGGTGAAGATACGCAGTATTTT.

The V gene is TRBV6-5, the J gene TRBJ1-5; D may be TRBD1 (6 bases). The CDR3 has 15 residues. V dropped 2 bases and J dropped 8 bases, with 16 bases sitting between them. From germline, CDR1 is MNHEY and CDR2 SVGAGI. CDR3 in amino acids: CASSYRRGGNEPQHF. The CDR3 nucleotides read TGTGCCAGCAGTTACCGAAGGGGGGGAAATGAGCCCCAGCATTTT.

CDR3 amino acids: CASSLEGSGNTIYF. The CDR3 bases are TGTGCCAGCAGTTTGGAGGGGTCTGGAAACACCATATATTTT. The rearrangement links TRBV27 to TRBJ1-3, with D tentatively TRBD1 (5 bases). Per the germline V gene, CDR1 is MNHEY and CDR2 is SMNVEV (reference sequence). The germline V and J ends were trimmed by 3 bases and 1 base, with 7 bases remaining between them. There are 14 residues in the CDR3.

The chain has TRBV7-2 and TRBJ1-1; the D is unclear. The CDR3 length is 13 residues. The V end lost 8 bases, the J end lost 1 base, and 11 bases lay between the germline ends. CDR1 is SGHTA and CDR2 is FQGNSA in the germline V gene. CDR3 residues: CASSYSANTEAFF. CDR3 nucleotide sequence: TGTGCCAGCTCCTACAGTGCGAACACTGAAGCTTTCTTT. The full variable domain, its missing parts supplied by reference TRBV7-2 and TRBJ1-1, is GAGVSQSPSNKVTEKGKDVELRCDPISGHTALYWYRQSLGQGLEFLIYFQGNSAPDKSGLPSDRFSAERTGGSVSTLTIQRTQQEDSAVYLCASSYSANTEAFFGQGTRLTVV.

This chain links TRBV4-1 with TRBJ2-3; D might be TRBD2 (6 bases). Between the trimmed V and J ends, which lost 3 bases and 0 bases, there was a span of 16 bases. CDR3 length: 17 amino acids. Germline V lookup: CDR1 MGHRA, CDR2 YSYEKL. The CDR3 DNA follows: TGCGCCAGCAGCCAGTCGAACGCGGGGTTAAGCACAGATACGCAGTATTTT. Its translation is CASSQSNAGLSTDTQYF.

The rearrangement uses TRBV5-1 and TRBJ1-4; 7 positions match TRBD1. The V segment lost 4 bases and the J segment 3 bases; nucleotides outside the gene matches: 6. Germline V lookup: CDR1 SGHRS, CDR2 YFSETQ. This CDR3 spans 15 amino acids. CDR3: CASSPVTGSNEKLFF. For the CDR3, the DNA is TGCGCCAGCAGCCCAGTGACAGGGTCTAATGAAAAACTGTTTTTT.

The chain joins TRBV7-2 to TRBJ1-4; tentatively, D is TRBD1 (6 bases). The length of the CDR3 is 14 residues. Per the germline V gene, CDR1 is SGHTA and CDR2 is FQGNSA. The V and J ends lost 3 bases and 8 bases respectively, with 13 bases between them. The DNA for the CDR3 is TGTGCCAGCAGCTTCCAGGGGATGGACGAAAAACTGTTTTTT. Translated: CASSFQGMDEKLFF.

The chain employs TRBV5-1 and TRBJ2-4, with 7 nucleotides matching TRBD1. With V trimmed by 5 bases and J by 3 bases, 5 bases remained unmatched. Looked up from germline, CDR1 is SGHRS and CDR2 is YFSETQ. The CDR3 runs 14 residues. The CDR3 region has the DNA TGCGCCAGCAGAAGGGGGCTGGACAAAAACATTCAGTACTTC. Amino acids: CASRRGLDKNIQYF.

The chain carries TRBV7-9 and TRBJ1-6, with TRBD1 as a possible D gene (5 bases). This CDR3 has 16 residues. Germline CDR1 SEHNR, CDR2 FQNEAQ (reference sequence). Between the trimmed V and J ends, which lost 1 base and 12 bases, there was a span of 19 bases. The CDR3 reads CASSLVSGTAERPLHF. The CDR3 bases are TGTGCCAGCAGCTTAGTCTCGGGGACTGCGGAAAGACCCCTCCACTTT.

This clone was found once. The chain recombines TRBV4-1 with TRBJ1-2; 9 bases are a match to TRBD1. The V gene's germline CDR1 is MGHRA and CDR2 YSYEKL. There are 16 residues in the CDR3. V was pared by 3 bases and J by 1 base, with 6 bases of the junction left unmatched. This CDR3 reads CASSQRGTGINYGYTF. The CDR3 nucleotides read TGCGCCAGCAGCCAGCGGGGGACAGGGATTAACTATGGCTACACCTTC.

This clone showed up just a few times. The chain uses TRBV6-5 and TRBJ1-2; tentative D call: TRBD1 (6 bases). CDR3 length: 12 amino acids. Trimming left V 6 bases short and J 8 bases short, with 13 bases between. The germline V gene encodes CDR1 MNHEY and CDR2 SVGAGI. This CDR3 is CASREPGVGYTF. Here the CDR3 DNA reads TGTGCCAGCAGGGAGCCAGGGGTCGGCTACACCTTC.

The V gene is TRBV29-1, the J gene TRBJ1-4, with D possibly being TRBD1 (6 bases). Germline V gene lookup returns CDR1 SQVTM and CDR2 ANQGSEA. The V end was cut by 7 bases, the J end by 6 bases, with 9 bases between. The CDR3 is made up of 11 amino acids. The CDR3 coding sequence is TGCAGCGCAGGGGAACATGAAAAACTGTTTTTT. Its protein is CSAGEHEKLFF.

The CDR3 DNA reads as TGTGCCAGCGCAGCGGACAGGGGCCACGAGCAGTACTTC. This sequence encodes CASAADRGHEQYF. The rearrangement links TRBV28 to TRBJ2-7, with 9 bases identical to TRBD1. CDR1 and CDR2 (germline): MDHEN, SYDVKM. After removal of 8 bases from V and 5 bases from J, the junction contained 7 bases not matched to a gene. The CDR3 totals 13 residues.

The V call is TRBV19, the J call TRBJ2-2; 7 bases map to TRBD2. CDR1 LNHDA and CDR2 SQIVND come from the germline V gene (reference sequence). Trimming cost V 6 bases and J 7 bases; bases outside gene matches: 14. This CDR3 has 16 residues. In DNA, the CDR3 is TGTGCCAGTAGAGTTTTCGTGGGAGGGCGCAACGGGGAGCTGTTTTTT. Translated, it gives CASRVFVGGRNGELFF.

This sequence joins TRBV5-1 and TRBJ2-2, with TRBD2 matching over 8 bases. The CDR3 runs 16 residues. The V and J ends lost 0 bases and 4 bases, in that order; junction bases with no gene match: 5. Germline assignment: CDR1 SGHRS and CDR2 YFSETQ. DNA of the CDR3: TGCGCCAGCAGCTTGGCAACGGGGGGGTCCACCGGGGAGCTGTTTTTT. Translating it yields CASSLATGGSTGELFF.

V usage is TRBV5-5 and J usage is TRBJ2-4; D is uncertain. V was shortened by 0 bases and J by 0 bases, with 4 bases between the two germline ends. The CDR3 consists of 14 residues. Looked up from germline, CDR1 is SGHKS and CDR2 is YYEKEE (reference sequence). The DNA of the CDR3 is TGTGCCAGCAGCTTGGGAGGAGCCAAAAACATTCAGTACTTC. Translation gives CASSLGGAKNIQYF. Together with reference TRBV5-5 and TRBJ2-4, the CDR3 gives the full variable domain: DAGVTQSPTHLIKTRGQQVTLRCSPISGHKSVSWYQQVLGQGPQFIFQYYEKEERGRGNFPDRFSARQFPNYSSELNVNALLLGDSALYLCASSLGGAKNIQYFGAGTRLSVL.

V and J are TRBV19 and TRBJ1-1; D perhaps matches TRBD1 (6 bases). Germline-derived CDR1 and CDR2 are LNHDA and SQIVND (reference sequence). The V end lost 4 bases, the J end lost 3 bases, and 12 bases lay between the germline ends. The CDR3 consists of 14 residues. In nucleotides, the CDR3 is TGTGCCAGTAGTACCAGGGGTCGAGACACTGAAGCTTTCTTT. Its translation: CASSTRGRDTEAFF.

V gene TRBV4-1 combines with J gene TRBJ2-5; 8 nucleotides line up with TRBD1. This CDR3 comprises 16 residues. The germline CDR1 and CDR2 sequences are MGHRA and YSYEKL. V shed 1 base and J 2 bases; nucleotides not matched to a gene: 6. The CDR3 nucleotides read TGCGCCAGCAGCCAAGGGACAGGGTTGCCACAAGAGACCCAGTACTTC. As protein: CASSQGTGLPQETQYF.

The J gene is TRBJ1-5, the V gene TRBV25-1; maybe TRBD1 (6 bases). The V gene lost 3 bases and the J gene lost 3 bases, with 15 bases spanning the gap. Germline V gene data show CDR1 as MGHDK and CDR2 as SYGVNS. There are 16 residues in the CDR3. The CDR3 nucleotides are TGTGCCAGCAGTGATTCGGGCAGGGGCGCCAATCAGCCCCAGCATTTT. Its translation: CASSDSGRGANQPQHF.

This clone is medium-sized in the sample. The V gene is TRBV5-1, the J gene TRBJ2-1, with 7 nucleotides matching TRBD1. Trimming cost V 4 bases and J 5 bases; bases outside gene matches: 3. The CDR3 is made up of 13 amino acids. Germline lookup yields CDR1 SGHRS and CDR2 YFSETQ. CDR3 DNA: TGCGCCAGCAGCATAACAGGGGACAATGAGCAGTTCTTC. As protein: CASSITGDNEQFF. The full variable domain, rest sourced from reference TRBV5-1 and TRBJ2-1, is KAGVTQTPRYLIKTRGQQVTLSCSPISGHRSVSWYQQTPGQGLQFLFEYFSETQRNKGNFPGRFSGRQFSNSRSEMNVSTLELGDSALYLCASSITGDNEQFFGPGTRLTVL.

The V and J genes are TRBV7-9 and TRBJ2-7; no firm D call. Germline V gene lookup returns CDR1 SEHNR and CDR2 FQNEAQ (reference sequence). This CDR3 contains 11 residues. V lost 5 bases and J lost 4, with 6 bases in between. DNA for the CDR3: TGTGCCAGCAGCCTGACATACGAGCAGTACTTC. Amino acids: CASSLTYEQYF.

J is TRBJ2-1 and V is TRBV9, with TRBD2 matching 13 bases. CDR1 and CDR2 (germline): SGDLS, YYNGEE. V shed 6 bases and J 6 bases; nucleotides not matched to a gene: 6. The CDR3 covers 15 residues. CDR3 residues: CASTTLAGGPNEQFF. For the CDR3, the DNA is TGTGCCAGCACCACACTAGCGGGGGGGCCCAATGAGCAGTTCTTC.

V is TRBV6-1 and J is TRBJ1-1; 9 bases line up with TRBD1. CDR3 length: 15 amino acids. CDR1 and CDR2 from the germline V gene are MNHNS and SASEGT. With V trimmed by 4 bases and J by 3 bases, 6 bases remained unmatched. DNA of the CDR3: TGTGCCAGCAGTGGAACCGGGACAGGGTACACTGAAGCTTTCTTT. It codes for CASSGTGTGYTEAFF.

J is TRBJ2-2 and V is TRBV27; 9 bases map to TRBD1. The CDR3 is made up of 15 amino acids. V was clipped by 6 bases and J by 5 bases; unmatched bases: 7. Looked up from germline, CDR1 is MNHEY and CDR2 is SMNVEV (reference sequence). CDR3 bases: TGTGCCAGCAGCCGCGGACAGGGGTGGACCGGGGAGCTGTTTTTT. Translated: CASSRGQGWTGELFF.

The chain has TRBV14 and TRBJ2-3; D not resolved. The germline V gene encodes CDR1 SGHDN and CDR2 FVKESK. Between the trimmed V and J ends, which lost 0 bases and 3 bases, there was a span of 7 bases. CDR3 length: 14 amino acids. The chain's CDR3 is CASSQDRTTDTQYF. CDR3 coding DNA: TGTGCCAGCAGCCAAGATCGAACTACAGATACGCAGTATTTT.

This clone was detected only a few times. The rearrangement uses TRBV7-2 and TRBJ2-7, with TRBD1 identical over 8 bases. The V gene's germline CDR1 is SGHTA and CDR2 FQGNSA. The CDR3 has 15 amino acids. After removal of 3 bases from V and 0 bases from J, the junction contained 4 bases not matched to a gene. The CDR3 sequence is CASSLGGQGSYEQYF. CDR3 DNA sequence: TGTGCCAGCAGCTTGGGTGGACAGGGCTCCTACGAGCAGTACTTC.